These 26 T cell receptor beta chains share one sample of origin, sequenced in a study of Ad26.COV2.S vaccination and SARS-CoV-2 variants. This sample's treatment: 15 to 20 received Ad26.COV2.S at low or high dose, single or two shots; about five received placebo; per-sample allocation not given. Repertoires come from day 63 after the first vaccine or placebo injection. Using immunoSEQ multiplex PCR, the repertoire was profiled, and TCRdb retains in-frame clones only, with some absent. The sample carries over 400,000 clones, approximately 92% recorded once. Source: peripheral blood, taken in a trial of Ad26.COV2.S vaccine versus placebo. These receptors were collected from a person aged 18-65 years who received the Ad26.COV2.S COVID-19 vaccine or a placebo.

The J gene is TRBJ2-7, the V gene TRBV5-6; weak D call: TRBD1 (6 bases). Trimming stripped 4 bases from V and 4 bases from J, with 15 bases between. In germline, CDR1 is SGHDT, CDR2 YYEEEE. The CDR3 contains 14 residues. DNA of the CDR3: TGTGCCAGCAGCGGGGTGCCAGGGGAGTACGAGCAGTACGTC. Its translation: CASSGVPGEYEQYV.

The CDR3 nucleotides read TGTGCCATCAGTGAGCCCCCGTTTGACTCTACCTACAATGAGCAGTTCTTC. Translating gives CAISEPPFDSTYNEQFF. The chain employs TRBV10-3 and TRBJ2-1; D not resolved. Germline assignment: CDR1 ENHRY and CDR2 SYGVKD. This CDR3 spans 17 amino acids. Trimming left V 2 bases short and J 2 bases short, with 16 bases between.

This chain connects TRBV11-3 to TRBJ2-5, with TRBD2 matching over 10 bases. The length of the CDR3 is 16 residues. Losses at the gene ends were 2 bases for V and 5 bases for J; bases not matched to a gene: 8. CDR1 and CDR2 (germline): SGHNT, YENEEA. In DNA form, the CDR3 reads TGTGCCAGCAGCTTACTGCTAGCGGGAGTACGGGAGACCCAGTACTTC. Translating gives CASSLLLAGVRETQYF.

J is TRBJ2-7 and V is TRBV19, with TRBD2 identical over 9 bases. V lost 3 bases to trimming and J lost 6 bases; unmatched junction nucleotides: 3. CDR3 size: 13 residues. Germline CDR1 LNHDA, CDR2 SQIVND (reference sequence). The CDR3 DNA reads TGTGCCAGTAGTATTTTAGCGGGAGCCGAGCAGTACGTC. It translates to CASSILAGAEQYV.

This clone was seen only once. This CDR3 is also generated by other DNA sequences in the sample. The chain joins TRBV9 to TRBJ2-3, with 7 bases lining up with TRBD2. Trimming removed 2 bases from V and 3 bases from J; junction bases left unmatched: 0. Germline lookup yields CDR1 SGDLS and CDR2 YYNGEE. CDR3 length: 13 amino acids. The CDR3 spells CASSVRGTDTQYF. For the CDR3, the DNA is TGTGCCAGCAGCGTGCGGGGGACAGATACGCAGTATTTT.

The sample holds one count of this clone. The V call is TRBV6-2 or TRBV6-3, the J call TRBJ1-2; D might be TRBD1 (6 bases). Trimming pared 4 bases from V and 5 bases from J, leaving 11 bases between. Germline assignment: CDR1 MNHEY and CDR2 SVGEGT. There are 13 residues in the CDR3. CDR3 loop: CASSFQGFYGYTF. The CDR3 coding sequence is TGTGCCAGCAGTTTCCAGGGGTTTTATGGCTACACCTTC.

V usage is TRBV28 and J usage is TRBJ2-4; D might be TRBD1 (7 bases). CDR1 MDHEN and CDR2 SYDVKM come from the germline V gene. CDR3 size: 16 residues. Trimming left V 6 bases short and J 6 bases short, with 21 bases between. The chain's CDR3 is CASSLQGTWGVNIQYF. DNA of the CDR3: TGTGCCAGCAGCCTACAGGGGACCTGGGGGGTAAACATTCAGTACTTC. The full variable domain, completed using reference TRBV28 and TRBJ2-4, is DVKVTQSSRYLVKRTGEKVFLECVQDMDHENMFWYRQDPGLGLRLIYFSYDVKMKEKGDIPEGYSVSREKKERFSLILESASTNQTSMYLCASSLQGTWGVNIQYFGAGTRLSVL.

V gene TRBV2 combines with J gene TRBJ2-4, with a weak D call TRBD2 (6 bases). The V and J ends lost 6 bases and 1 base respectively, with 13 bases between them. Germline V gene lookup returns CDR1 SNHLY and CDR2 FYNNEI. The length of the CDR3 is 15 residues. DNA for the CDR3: TGTGCCAGCAGCGTAGCGGACCCCGCCAAAAACATTCAGTACTTC. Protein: CASSVADPAKNIQYF.

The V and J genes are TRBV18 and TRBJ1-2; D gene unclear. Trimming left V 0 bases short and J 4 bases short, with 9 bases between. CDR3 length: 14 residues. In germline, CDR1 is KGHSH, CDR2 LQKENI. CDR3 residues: CASSPPSGPYGYTF. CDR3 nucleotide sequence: TGTGCCAGCTCACCACCGTCAGGACCCTATGGCTACACCTTC.

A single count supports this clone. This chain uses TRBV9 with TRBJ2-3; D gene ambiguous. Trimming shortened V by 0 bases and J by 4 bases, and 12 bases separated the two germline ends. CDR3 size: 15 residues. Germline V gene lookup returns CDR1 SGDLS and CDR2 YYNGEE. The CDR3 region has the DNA TGTGCCAGCAGCGTAGCTCACGCTCTCCCAGATACGCAGTATTTT. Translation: CASSVAHALPDTQYF.

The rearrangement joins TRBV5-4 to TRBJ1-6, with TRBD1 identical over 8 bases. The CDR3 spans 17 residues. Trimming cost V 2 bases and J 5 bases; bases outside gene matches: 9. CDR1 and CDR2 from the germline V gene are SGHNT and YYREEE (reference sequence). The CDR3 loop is CASSFGQGAFDNSPLHF. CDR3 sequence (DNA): TGTGCCAGCAGCTTTGGGCAGGGGGCTTTCGATAATTCACCCCTCCACTTT.

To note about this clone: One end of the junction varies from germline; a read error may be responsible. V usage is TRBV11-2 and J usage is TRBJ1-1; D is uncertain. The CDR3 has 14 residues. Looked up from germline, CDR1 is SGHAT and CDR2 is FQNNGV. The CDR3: CASSFSPSNSEAFF. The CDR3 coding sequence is TGTGCCAGCAGCTTTTCCCCCTCAAACAGTGAAGCTTTCTTT.

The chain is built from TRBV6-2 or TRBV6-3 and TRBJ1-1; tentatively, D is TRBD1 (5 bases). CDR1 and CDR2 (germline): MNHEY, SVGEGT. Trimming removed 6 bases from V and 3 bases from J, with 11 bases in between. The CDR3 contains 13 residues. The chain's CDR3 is CASSLDSYTEAFF. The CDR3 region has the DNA TGTGCCAGCAGCCTTGACAGTTACACTGAAGCTTTCTTT.

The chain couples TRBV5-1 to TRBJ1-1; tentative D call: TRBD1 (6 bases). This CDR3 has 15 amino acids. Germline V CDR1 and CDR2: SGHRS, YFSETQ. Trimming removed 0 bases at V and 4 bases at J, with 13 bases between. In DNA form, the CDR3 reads TGCGCCAGCAGCTTGGTCGGAGGGGGGTCCACTGAAGCTTTCTTT. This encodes CASSLVGGGSTEAFF.

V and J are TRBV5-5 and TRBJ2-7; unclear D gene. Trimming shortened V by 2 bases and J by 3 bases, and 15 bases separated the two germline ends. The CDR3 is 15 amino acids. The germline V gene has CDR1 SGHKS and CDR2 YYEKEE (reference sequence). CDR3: CASSLTLSSGYEQYF. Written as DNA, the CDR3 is TGTGCCAGCAGCTTAACGCTAAGCTCGGGCTACGAGCAGTACTTC.

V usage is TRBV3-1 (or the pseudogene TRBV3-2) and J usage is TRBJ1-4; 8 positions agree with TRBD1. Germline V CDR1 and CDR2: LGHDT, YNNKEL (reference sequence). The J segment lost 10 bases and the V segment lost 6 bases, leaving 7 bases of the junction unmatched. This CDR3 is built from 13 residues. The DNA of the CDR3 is TGTGCCAGCAGTTCGTCCGGGACAGGAAAACTGTTTTTT. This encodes CASSSSGTGKLFF.

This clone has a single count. This chain's CDR3 is CASSTFSGGAYNEQFF. CDR3 DNA: TGTGCCAGCAGTACATTTAGCGGGGGGGCCTACAATGAGCAGTTCTTC. The V call is TRBV9, the J call TRBJ2-1; the match to TRBD2 covers 11 bases. Germline CDR1 reads SGDLS; CDR2 reads YYNGEE. V was clipped by 5 bases and J by 2 bases; unmatched bases: 6. The CDR3 extends over 16 amino acids.

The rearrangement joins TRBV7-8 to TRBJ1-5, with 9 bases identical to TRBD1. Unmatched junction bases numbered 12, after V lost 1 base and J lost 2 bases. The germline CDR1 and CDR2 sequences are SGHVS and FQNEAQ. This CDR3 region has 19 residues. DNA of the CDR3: TGTGCCAGCAGCTTAGAGGGAACAGGGGGCGCGGGTGGCAATCAGCCCCAGCATTTT. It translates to CASSLEGTGGAGGNQPQHF.

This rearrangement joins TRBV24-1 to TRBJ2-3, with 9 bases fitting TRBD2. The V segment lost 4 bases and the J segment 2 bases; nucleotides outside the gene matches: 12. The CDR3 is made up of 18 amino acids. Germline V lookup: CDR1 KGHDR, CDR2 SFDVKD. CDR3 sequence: CATSDRWGREGNTDTQYF. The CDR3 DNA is TGTGCCACCAGTGACCGCTGGGGGCGGGAGGGAAACACAGATACGCAGTATTTT.

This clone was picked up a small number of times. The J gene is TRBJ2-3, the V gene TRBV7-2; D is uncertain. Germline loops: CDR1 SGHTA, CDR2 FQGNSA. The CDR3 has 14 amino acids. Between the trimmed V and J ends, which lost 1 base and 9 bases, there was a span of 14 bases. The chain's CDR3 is CASSLDRVTRTQYF. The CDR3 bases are TGTGCCAGCAGCTTAGACCGGGTTACAAGGACGCAGTATTTT.

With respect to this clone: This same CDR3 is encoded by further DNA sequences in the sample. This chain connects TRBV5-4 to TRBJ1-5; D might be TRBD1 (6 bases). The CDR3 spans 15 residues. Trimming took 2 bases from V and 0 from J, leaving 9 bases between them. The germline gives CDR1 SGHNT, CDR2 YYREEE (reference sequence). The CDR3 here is CASSLGGDSNQPQHF. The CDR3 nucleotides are TGTGCCAGCAGCTTAGGGGGGGATAGCAATCAGCCCCAGCATTTT.

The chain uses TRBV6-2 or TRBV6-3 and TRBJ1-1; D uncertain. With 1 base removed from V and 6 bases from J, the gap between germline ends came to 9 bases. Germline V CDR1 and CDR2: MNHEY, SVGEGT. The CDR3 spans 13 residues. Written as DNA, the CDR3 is TGTGCCAGCAGTTACTTCCGCGGGTCTGAAGCTTTCTTT. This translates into CASSYFRGSEAFF.

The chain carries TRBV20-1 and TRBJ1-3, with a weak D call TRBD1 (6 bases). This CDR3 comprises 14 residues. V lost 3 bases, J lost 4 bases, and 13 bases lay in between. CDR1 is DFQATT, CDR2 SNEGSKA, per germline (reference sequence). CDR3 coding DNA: TGCAGTGCTAGTATACAGGGCGACGGAAACACCATATATTTT. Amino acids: CSASIQGDGNTIYF.

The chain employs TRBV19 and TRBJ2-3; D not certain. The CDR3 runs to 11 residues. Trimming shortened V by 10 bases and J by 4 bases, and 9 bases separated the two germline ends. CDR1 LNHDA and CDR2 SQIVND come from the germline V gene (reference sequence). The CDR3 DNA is TGTGCCACCTCGCTAGCAGATACGCAGTATTTT. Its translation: CATSLADTQYF.

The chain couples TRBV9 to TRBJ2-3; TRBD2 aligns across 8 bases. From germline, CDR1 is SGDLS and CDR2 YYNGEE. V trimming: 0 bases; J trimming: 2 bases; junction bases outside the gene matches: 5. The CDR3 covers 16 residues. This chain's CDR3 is CASSVGERGFTDTQYF. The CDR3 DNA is TGTGCCAGCAGCGTAGGCGAGCGGGGGTTCACAGATACGCAGTATTTT.

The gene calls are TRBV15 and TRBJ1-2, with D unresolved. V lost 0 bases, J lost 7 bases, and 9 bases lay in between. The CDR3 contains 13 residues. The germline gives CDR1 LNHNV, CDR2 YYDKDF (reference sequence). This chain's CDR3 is CATSRDAVPGYTF. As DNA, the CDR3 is TGTGCCACCAGCAGAGACGCGGTCCCTGGCTACACCTTC.